A single sample gave rise to the 23 T cell receptor beta chains below, sequenced in a study of glioma-infiltrating T cells. TCR alpha and beta CDR3 regions were amplified from RNA using iRepertoire nested multiplex PCR. TCRdb reprocessed the multiplex PCR reads with MiXCR, giving one entry per CDR3 protein. The profile shows about 93,000 distinct CDR3 sequences, 35% to 45% of them singletons. Sequences were obtained from glioma tissue, nonneoplastic brain tissue, or PBMCs (not recorded which). All receptors derive from a human donor with low-grade glioma or glioblastoma, undergoing nonglioma brain surgery, or in good health (not recorded which).

This clonotype was detected many times. The chain combines TRBV27 with TRBJ2-7, with 9 bases lining up with TRBD1. This CDR3 is 15 amino acids long. Germline assignment: CDR1 MNHEY and CDR2 SMNVEV (reference sequence). Trimming at V came to 2 bases and at J to 2 bases, leaving 4 bases not matched to a gene. CDR3 bases: TGTGCCAGCAGTTTAATAACAGGGGGCACCTACGAGCAGTACTTC. Residues: CASSLITGGTYEQYF.

The chain has TRBV6-2 or TRBV6-3 and TRBJ2-1; TRBD2 matches at 9 bases. The V gene's germline CDR1 is MNHEY and CDR2 SVGEGT. The CDR3 is made up of 18 amino acids. The V gene end was trimmed by 2 bases and the J gene end by 10 bases; junction bases not matched to a gene: 18. CDR3 nucleotides: TGTGCCAGCAGTTACCCCCACCTCGGTAGCGGGAGTAGCTACGAGCAGTTCTTC. Protein product: CASSYPHLGSGSSYEQFF.

As regards this clonotype: Since a much larger clone is just one base distant, this may be a read error. The rearrangement uses TRBV11-2 and TRBJ2-3; possibly TRBD2 for D (6 bases). This CDR3 is built from 16 residues. Germline V gene data show CDR1 as SGHAT and CDR2 as FQNNGV. The V end lost 3 bases, the J end lost 4 bases, and 17 bases lay between the germline ends. The CDR3 here is CASSFGGGTIPDTQYF. Written as DNA, the CDR3 is TGTGCCAGCAGCTTCGGTGGAGGGACGATCCCAGATACGCAGTATTTT.

On this clonotype: It may be a read error: a sequence one base away is much more abundant. The V gene is TRBV11-1, the J gene TRBJ2-1; a weak D match, TRBD1 (6 bases). The CDR3 runs to 15 residues. CDR1 SGHAT and CDR2 FQDESV come from the germline V gene (reference sequence). Trimming cost V 2 bases and J 10 bases, with 18 bases left between them. CDR3: CASSLLTGKDYEQFF. In nucleotides, the CDR3 is TGTGCCAGCAGCTTATTAACAGGGAAAGACTACGAGCAGTTCTTC.

This clonotype came up many times. The chain uses TRBV6-1 and TRBJ1-6, with D possibly being TRBD1 (6 bases). The CDR3 contains 14 residues. V lost 6 bases and J 3 bases, leaving 9 bases between the germline ends. Germline CDR1 reads MNHNS; CDR2 reads SASEGT. CDR3 nucleotides: TGTGCCAGCAGGGAGGACAGCTATAATTCACCCCTCCACTTT. Translating gives CASREDSYNSPLHF.

This clonotype was seen at least ten times. The chain recombines TRBV25-1 with TRBJ1-4; TRBD1 matches at 9 bases. V lost 3 bases to trimming and J lost 10 bases; unmatched junction nucleotides: 6. The CDR3 length is 14 residues. CDR1 MGHDK and CDR2 SYGVNS come from the germline V gene. The CDR3 loop is CASSEKQGAGKLFF. In DNA, the CDR3 is TGTGCCAGCAGTGAGAAACAGGGGGCGGGAAAACTGTTTTTT.

A remark on this clonotype: Mismatch with germline at one junction end may stem from a read error. This sequence joins TRBV15 and TRBJ1-3; D is ambiguous. The CDR3 is 15 amino acids. Germline assignment: CDR1 LNHNV and CDR2 YYDKDF (reference sequence). In DNA form, the CDR3 reads TGTGCCACCAGCAACGGACCCGACCCTGGAAACACCATATGTTTT. This sequence encodes CATSNGPDPGNTICF.

For this clonotype: A read error may explain this, as a much larger clone is one base away. V gene TRBV5-1 combines with J gene TRBJ2-2; 11 nucleotides match TRBD2. CDR3 length: 15 amino acids. Germline V gene sequence: CDR1 SGHRS, CDR2 YFSETQ. The CDR3 reads CTSSKSGTSGGELFF. The CDR3 DNA reads as TGCACCAGCAGCAAAAGCGGGACTAGCGGCGGGGAGCTGTTTTTT.

This clonotype was seen a few times. The chain carries TRBV29-1 and TRBJ1-5; D remains ambiguous. This CDR3 is built from 19 residues. V was clipped by 6 bases and J by 0 bases, with 27 bases between them. Germline CDR1 is SQVTM and CDR2 is ANQGSEA. CDR3 coding DNA: TGCAGCGTCCCGAGCTCGTCCCGATCCCCTCTGTATAGCAATCAGCCCCAGCATTTT. Protein: CSVPSSSRSPLYSNQPQHF.

This clonotype has ten or more counts. The chain recombines TRBV5-4 with TRBJ2-5; D not resolved. The CDR3 has 13 residues. Germline CDR1 reads SGHNT; CDR2 reads YYREEE (reference sequence). Deletions cut 0 bases from V and 1 base from J, with 4 bases between. The CDR3 nucleotides read TGTGCCAGCAGCTTGGGCCTCCAAGAGACCCAGTACTTC. It yields the protein CASSLGLQETQYF.

In this sample, this clonotype turned up many times. J is TRBJ2-3 and V is TRBV28, with D possibly TRBD2 on 5 matching bases. The CDR3 has 15 amino acids. The germline V and J ends were trimmed by 7 bases and 0 bases, with 14 bases remaining between them. Germline V gene lookup returns CDR1 MDHEN and CDR2 SYDVKM. DNA for the CDR3: TGTGCCAGCACTCCTGCAGCGGAAAGCACAGATACGCAGTATTTT. Its translation is CASTPAAESTDTQYF.

This clonotype was recorded a few times. V usage is TRBV9 and J usage is TRBJ2-1, with D tentatively TRBD1 or TRBD2 (5 bases each). The CDR3 runs to 15 residues. CDR1 is SGDLS, CDR2 YYNGEE, per germline. V was pared by 4 bases and J by 10 bases, with 21 bases between. The CDR3 sequence: CASSTRDRGNLEQFF. The CDR3 region has the DNA TGTGCCAGCAGCACCCGGGACCGAGGGAACTTAGAGCAGTTCTTC. Complete variable domain (other parts from reference TRBV9 and TRBJ2-1): DSGVTQTPKHLITATGQRVTLRCSPRSGDLSVYWYQQSLDQGLQFLIQYYNGEERAKGNILERFSAQQFPDLHSELNLSSLELGDSALYFCASSTRDRGNLEQFFGPGTRLTVL.

The gene calls are TRBV30 and TRBJ2-7; D remains ambiguous. V was cut by 7 bases and J by 1 base, with 20 bases left in between. The CDR3 runs to 15 residues. The germline gives CDR1 GTSNPN, CDR2 SVGIG (reference sequence). The chain's CDR3 is CASENKALLSYEQYF. CDR3 nucleotides: TGTGCCTCCGAAAACAAGGCCTTACTATCCTACGAGCAGTACTTC.

This chain joins TRBV29-1 and TRBJ2-1; TRBD1 might be the D (5 bases). The germline V and J ends were trimmed by 4 bases and 0 bases, with 13 bases remaining between them. The CDR3 covers 15 residues. The germline V gene encodes CDR1 SQVTM and CDR2 ANQGSEA. CDR3 in amino acids: CSVGGPINSYNEQFF. The CDR3 nucleotides read TGCAGCGTTGGGGGCCCAATTAACTCCTACAATGAGCAGTTCTTC.

The V call is TRBV15, the J call TRBJ2-7, with 10 bases identical to TRBD1. Germline V gene sequence: CDR1 LNHNV, CDR2 YYDKDF (reference sequence). The length of the CDR3 is 15 residues. The V gene end was trimmed by 5 bases and the J gene end by 5 bases; junction bases not matched to a gene: 9. Here the CDR3 DNA reads TGTGCCACCAGCCTATCCGGGACAGGGGCCCACGAGCAGTACTTC. Amino acid sequence: CATSLSGTGAHEQYF.

The sample holds a few counts of this clonotype. Given a much more abundant clone one base away, this may be a read error. The chain links TRBV12-3 or TRBV12-4 to TRBJ2-1; no clear D. The CDR3 totals 13 residues. Trimming took 5 bases from V and 12 from J, leaving 17 bases between them. CDR3 loop: CASSLNMERRQFF. The DNA for the CDR3 is TGTGCCAGCAGTCTCAACATGGAGCGAAGGCAGTTCTTC.

This clonotype was picked up many times. One junction end does not reproduce the germline sequence, and a read error may be involved. The chain carries TRBV29-1 and TRBJ1-2; D is possibly TRBD1 (5 bases). The CDR3 consists of 16 residues. The germline V gene encodes CDR1 SQVTM and CDR2 ANQGSEA. The CDR3 DNA reads TGCAGCGTTGTTGGGTGGTTATCGACAGAAGCCTATGGCTACGCCTTC. It codes for CSVVGWLSTEAYGYAF.

The chain couples TRBV14 to TRBJ2-3; TRBD1 matches 9 bases. The germline V gene has CDR1 SGHDN and CDR2 FVKESK. CDR3 length equals 13 residues. The chain's CDR3 is CTSRQGGTDTQYF. DNA for the CDR3: TGTACAAGCAGACAGGGGGGCACAGATACGCAGTATTTT. Complete variable domain (other parts from reference TRBV14 and TRBJ2-3): EAGVTQFPSHSVIEKGQTVTLRCDPISGHDNLYWYRRVMGKEIKFLLHFVKESKQDESGMPNNRFLAERTGGTYSTLKVQPAELEDSGVYFCTSRQGGTDTQYFGPGTRLTVL.

This clonotype was observed many times. The J gene is TRBJ2-7, the V gene TRBV5-1, with TRBD2 matching over 9 bases. V gave up 2 bases and J gave up 6 bases; unmatched junction bases: 6. The length of the CDR3 is 14 residues. CDR1 and CDR2 from the germline V gene are SGHRS and YFSETQ. Here the CDR3 DNA reads TGCGCCAGCAGCTTCGCTAGCGGGGAGCTCGAGCAGTACTTC. This translates into CASSFASGELEQYF.

In this sample, this clonotype turned up many times. The chain couples TRBV7-2 to TRBJ2-7; D may correspond to TRBD1 or TRBD2 (5 bases each). The V gene lost 1 base and the J gene lost 3 bases, with 13 bases spanning the gap. The CDR3 is 15 residues long. The germline CDR1 and CDR2 sequences are SGHTA and FQGNSA. For the CDR3, the DNA is TGTGCCAGCAGCTTAGATGGAGCAGGGAGCTACGAGCAGTACTTC. Protein product: CASSLDGAGSYEQYF.

This clonotype showed up many times. The chain recombines TRBV11-2 with TRBJ1-5; 10 bases fit TRBD1. Per germline, CDR1 SGHAT and CDR2 FQNNGV. J was trimmed by 4 bases and V by 7 bases; bases with no gene match: 4. The CDR3 sequence is 14 residues long. The DNA of the CDR3 is TGTGCCAGCATCGGACAGGGGGAGAATCAGCCCCAGCATTTT. Translation gives CASIGQGENQPQHF.

In its sample, this clonotype was seen many times. The chain joins TRBV29-1 to TRBJ2-5; D possibly corresponds to TRBD1 (6 bases). Trimming shortened V by 7 bases and J by 5 bases, and 17 bases separated the two germline ends. The V gene's germline CDR1 is SQVTM and CDR2 ANQGSEA. The CDR3 runs to 13 residues. CDR3 nucleotides: TGCAGCGCGCCCGTCGGACAGTCGGAGACCCAGTACTTC. Translated, it gives CSAPVGQSETQYF.

This clonotype has a count of ten or more. V usage is TRBV10-3 and J usage is TRBJ1-2, with TRBD1 matching 9 bases. Trimming removed 5 bases from V and 3 bases from J; junction bases left unmatched: 1. This CDR3 has 13 amino acids. The germline V gene encodes CDR1 ENHRY and CDR2 SYGVKD. Here the CDR3 reads CAISRQGDYGYTF. In nucleotides, the CDR3 is TGTGCCATCAGTAGACAGGGGGACTATGGCTACACCTTC.